The 5 T cell receptor beta chains below were found in one sample sequenced in a study of blood T cells in healthy people across ages. A second PCR, run for about 7 to 11 cycles, used a sample-barcoded 5' primer plus a J-beta primer mix. From the 5' RACE reads, TCRdb called clonotypes with MiXCR, one entry per CDR3 protein. The table shows about 970,000 distinct CDR3 sequences, with roughly 51% occurring only once. Material: blood. The receptors were gathered from a woman aged 55 to 70 in good health.

The V gene is TRBV20-1, the J gene TRBJ1-6; D might be TRBD1 (5 bases). The germline V gene has CDR1 DFQATT and CDR2 SNEGSKA (reference sequence). V was trimmed by 3 bases and J by 6 bases, leaving 12 bases between them. This CDR3 region has 14 residues. The CDR3 nucleotides read TGCAGTGCTAGGGACACCAGGATTAATTCACCCCTCCACTTT. Translated, it gives CSARDTRINSPLHF.

The chain employs TRBV20-1 and TRBJ2-5, with 8 bases matching TRBD2. The DNA matches TRBJ2-7 better at its end, which makes the J call doubtful. The CDR3 spans 15 residues. In germline, CDR1 is DFQATT, CDR2 SNEGSKA (reference sequence). Here the CDR3 reads CSARTLSGTSYEQYF. The CDR3 nucleotides read TGCAGTGCTAGGACCCTTAGCGGGACATCCTACGAGCAGTACTTC.

The rearrangement joins TRBV7-2 to TRBJ1-6; TRBD1 agrees at 7 bases. The V and J ends lost 6 bases and 5 bases, in that order; junction bases with no gene match: 4. This CDR3 is built from 14 residues. CDR1 is SGHTA and CDR2 is FQGNSA in the germline V gene. The CDR3 reads CASRQGQNNSPLHF. CDR3 bases: TGTGCCAGCAGACAGGGACAGAATAATTCACCCCTCCACTTT. The whole variable domain, remainder taken from reference TRBV7-2 and TRBJ1-6, is GAGVSQSPSNKVTEKGKDVELRCDPISGHTALYWYRQSLGQGLEFLIYFQGNSAPDKSGLPSDRFSAERTGGSVSTLTIQRTQQEDSAVYLCASRQGQNNSPLHFGNGTRLTVT.

About this clonotype itself: At one of its ends the junction is not consistent with the germline gene, which may arise from a read error. J is TRBJ2-7 and V is TRBV7-2; D gene unclear. The CDR3 has 12 residues. Looked up from germline, CDR1 is SGHTA and CDR2 is FQGNSA. Here the CDR3 DNA reads TGTGCCTGCAGTAAAACGGGTGACGAGCAGTACTTC. Protein sequence: CACSKTGDEQYF.

This clonotype was recorded a few times. The chain is built from TRBV27 and TRBJ2-3; the D gene is possibly TRBD2 (6 bases). CDR1 and CDR2 (germline): MNHEY, SMNVEV (reference sequence). With 6 bases removed from V and 3 bases from J, the gap between germline ends came to 19 bases. This CDR3 is 16 amino acids long. The DNA of the CDR3 is TGTGCCAGCAGCCTAATCGACGGGGGATTAACAGATACGCAGTATTTT. Translation: CASSLIDGGLTDTQYF.